Described below is a single T cell receptor (beta chain) sequence and its context. The antigen remains unidentified. This sample was taken from a study of early stage breast cancer tumors. Overall study context: Most invasive tumors, about 80% of the 16, were ER+/PR+/HER2-. The ER+/PR+/HER2- tumors included fewer than ten ductal and a handful of lobular carcinomas. Study-level points and caveats: Most shared enriched TCRB sequences were commonly generated ones. Tumors had roughly 2.6-fold higher T cell density than normal breast.

Using immunoSEQ multiplex PCR, the repertoire was profiled, and TCRdb retains in-frame clones only, with some absent. The sample gives some 6,000 clones, just under 70% of which show up once; around 15% is in the top ten. Trimming cost V 8 bases and J 6 bases; bases outside gene matches: 6. The germline CDR1 and CDR2 sequences are KGHSH and LQKENI. The CDR3 has 12 amino acids. The sample taken for sequencing was normal breast tissue next to the tumor. The sequence derives from a person between 60 and 69 years old with breast cancer. The chain has TRBV18 and TRBJ1-2, with 7 positions matching TRBD1. CDR3 in DNA: TGTGCCAGCCGAAACAGGGGCGATGGCTACACCTTC. This encodes CASRNRGDGYTF.